This TCR beta chain appears in the sequencing data of a study of T cell repertoires in cytomegalovirus infection (dated by TCRdb to about 2019). In the study overall: Alongside well-studied HLA-B-restricted epitopes, the peptide stimulations were aimed at recently identified HLA-C-restricted CMV epitopes, whose presentation resists viral immunomodulation. Donor HLA type was relevant to the analysis, because carriage of CMV infection together with the matching HLA type was indicated by public TCR beta signatures.

The study at large found these results: In the ex vivo response, HLA-C-restricted CMV-specific TCR beta clonotypes were dominant, and in two of eight donors the single most frequent clonotype came from this HLA-C-restricted group. In both this cohort and an independent roughly 330-donor cohort, the cumulative frequency of public TCR beta family members distinguished carriers of CMV infection plus the relevant HLA type.

CDR1 and CDR2 (SGHTA, FQGNSA) derive from the germline V gene. Its CDR3 holds 15 amino acids, cysteine through phenylalanine. Only the CDR3 DNA is retained, 45 bases long and in frame from the first base. Unmatched junction bases come to 6, with V trimmed by 2 bases and J by 5 bases. Sequencing took place on an Illumina HiSeq 1500. Using fastp at Q25 and MiXCR, TCRdb reprocessed the public reads and kept productive beta chains. Identical CDR3 proteins give one entry, which carries the most common genes and DNA. The sample table holds 250,000 to 300,000 distinct CDR3 sequences, of which roughly a fifth were seen once. The ten largest clones represent approximately 19% of the sample. Explained via the paper, the treatment or condition label denotes: in vitro stimulation with specific CMV peptide epitopes to enrich CMV-specific T cells. As to this clonotype: Its target antigen remains unknown. No quality values exist for individual bases; no much larger clone is one base distant.

Sequencing used cultured PBMCs, obtained from culture after CMV antigen stimulation. This chain joins TRBV7-2 to TRBJ2-5; 9 junctional bases match TRBD2. The source of this sequence is a human donor in good health (CMV status not recorded). Some clones in this sample may be carry-over from other donors' samples. The CDR3 reads as follows: CASSLTAGGEETQYF. The sequence in DNA is TGTGCCAGCAGCTTAACAGCGGGAGGTGAGGAGACCCAGTACTTC. With the portions outside the CDR3 filled from the reference TRBV7-2 and TRBJ2-5 genes, the complete variable region becomes GAGVSQSPSNKVTEKGKDVELRCDPISGHTALYWYRQSLGQGLEFLIYFQGNSAPDKSGLPSDRFSAERTGGSVSTLTIQRTQQEDSAVYLCASSLTAGGEETQYFGPGTRLLVL.